The next 8 T cell receptor beta chains were all read from a single sample in a study of blood T cell repertoires in COVID-19. TCRdb keeps only in-frame clones here, not all; method: immunoSEQ multiplex PCR. Here the sample spans under 250,000 clones, roughly 85% being singletons. The sequenced material came from peripheral blood. The receptor set was obtained from a woman aged 65 to 85 with COVID-19, enrolled during active disease.

The chain couples TRBV4-3 to TRBJ1-1; the D is unclear. Looked up from germline, CDR1 is LGHNA and CDR2 is YSLEER. The CDR3 runs to 15 residues. V was pared by 0 bases and J by 2 bases, with 10 bases between. The CDR3 is CASSQETRSNTEAFF. Written as DNA, the CDR3 is TGCGCCAGCAGCCAAGAAACACGGAGTAACACTGAAGCTTTCTTT.

This clone was observed a single time. The chain joins TRBV15 to TRBJ1-1; D is unclear. The CDR3 covers 15 residues. Germline CDR1 reads LNHNV; CDR2 reads YYDKDF (reference sequence). V was shortened by 1 base and J by 1 base, with 10 bases between the two germline ends. The CDR3 DNA reads as TGTGCCACCAGCAGAGGTAGGCGGGAGAACACTGAAGCTTTCTTT. Protein: CATSRGRRENTEAFF.

The DNA for the CDR3 is TGTGCCAGCAGTTTACCGGACAGGGGGTTAGCCGGGGAGCTGTTTTTT. Protein sequence: CASSLPDRGLAGELFF. This rearrangement joins TRBV27 to TRBJ2-2; TRBD1 matches at 10 bases. The CDR3 has 16 amino acids. Germline V gene sequence: CDR1 MNHEY, CDR2 SMNVEV (reference sequence). V trimming: 2 bases; J trimming: 6 bases; junction bases outside the gene matches: 6.

This sequence joins TRBV2 and TRBJ1-2; 7 bases are shared with TRBD1. The V and J ends lost 5 bases and 8 bases, in that order; junction bases with no gene match: 5. The CDR3 spans 12 residues. CDR1 SNHLY and CDR2 FYNNEI come from the germline V gene. Written as DNA, the CDR3 is TGTGCCAGCAGTTACGGACAGGCCGGCTACACCTTC. Translated, it gives CASSYGQAGYTF.

This chain links TRBV2 with TRBJ2-1; 12 bases map to TRBD2. The J segment lost 7 bases and the V segment lost 2 bases, leaving 3 bases of the junction unmatched. The CDR3 runs 15 residues. The germline V gene has CDR1 SNHLY and CDR2 FYNNEI. CDR3 loop: CASSELAGGRNEQFF. The CDR3 DNA reads as TGTGCCAGCAGTGAACTAGCGGGGGGGCGAAATGAGCAGTTCTTC.

The V and J genes are TRBV7-3 and TRBJ2-2, with TRBD1 identical over 10 bases. Germline V gene sequence: CDR1 SGHTA, CDR2 FQGTGA. CDR3 length: 16 residues. V shed 5 bases and J 5 bases; nucleotides not matched to a gene: 8. The CDR3 loop is CASSPPDRGRTGELFF. The CDR3 coding sequence is TGTGCCAGCAGCCCCCCTGACAGGGGGCGGACCGGGGAGCTGTTTTTT. Using reference TRBV7-3 and TRBJ2-2 for the parts outside the CDR3, the full variable domain is GAGVSQTPSNKVTEKGKYVELRCDPISGHTALYWYRQSLGQGPEFLIYFQGTGAADDSGLPNDRFFAVRPEGSVSTLKIQRTERGDSAVYLCASSPPDRGRTGELFFGEGSRLTVL.

J is TRBJ2-2 and V is TRBV7-9, with TRBD2 matching over 16 bases. The CDR3 has 19 amino acids. From germline, CDR1 is SEHNR and CDR2 FQNEAQ (reference sequence). J gave up 3 bases and V 5 bases, and 9 bases lay outside the gene matches. The CDR3 DNA reads as TGTGCCAGCAGCACACCGGGGACTAGCGGGAGGGACCACACCGGGGAGCTGTTTTTT. Protein product: CASSTPGTSGRDHTGELFF.

The chain employs TRBV29-1 and TRBJ2-1, with 8 bases that match TRBD2. Trimming cost V 3 bases and J 5 bases; bases outside gene matches: 6. Germline V lookup: CDR1 SQVTM, CDR2 ANQGSEA. CDR3 length: 14 amino acids. The CDR3 here is CSVDGGARNNEQFF. CDR3 coding DNA: TGCAGCGTTGACGGGGGGGCCCGGAACAATGAGCAGTTCTTC.